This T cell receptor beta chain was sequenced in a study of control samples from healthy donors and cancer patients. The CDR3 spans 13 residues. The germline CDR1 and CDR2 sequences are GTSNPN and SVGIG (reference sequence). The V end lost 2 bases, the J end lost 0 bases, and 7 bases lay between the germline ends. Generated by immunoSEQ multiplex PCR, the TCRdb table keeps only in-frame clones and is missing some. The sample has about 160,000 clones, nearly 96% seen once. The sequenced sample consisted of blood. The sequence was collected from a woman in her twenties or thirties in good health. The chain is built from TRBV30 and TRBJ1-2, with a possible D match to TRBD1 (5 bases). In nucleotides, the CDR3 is TGTGCCTGGAGTCAGGGAACTAACTATGGCTACACCTTC. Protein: CAWSQGTNYGYTF.